This T cell receptor (beta chain) was sequenced during a study of T cell responses to AZD1222 COVID-19 vaccine listed by TCRdb under 2021. About the full investigation: Because spike-specific TCR depth and breadth did not differ between the two schedules, AZD1222 recipients who got a second dose at roughly 4 weeks were pooled with those who got a second dose at roughly 12 weeks. TCR sequencing was performed for approximately 240 trial participants, of whom roughly 200 were given two doses of AZD1222 and some 25 were given two doses of MenACWY control vaccine. Trial participants were enrolled by age into 18-55, 56-69 and 70-plus year subgroups, with about 150, 28 and 57 TCR-sequenced participants respectively. Beyond this particular receptor, the publication reports: The vaccine-associated CD4 TCRs covered the entire spike protein, and the dominant responses fell in regions 160-218 and 743-854. Nearly half of unique spike-specific TCRs reportedly recognized epitopes outside regions mutated in the B.1.351 and B.1.1.7 variants. In the small 56-69-year group, the increase in depth fell short of significance, most likely because of low power. Conclusions about previously exposed vaccinees were limited because only five to seven AZD1222 recipients were SARS-CoV-2 seropositive at baseline. Because no day 14 peak-response samples were available, repertoires were characterized only after the peak T cell response. Participants were mostly white British and included more females than males, and it was suggested by the authors that clonal diversity may have been underestimated. After two AZD1222 doses, both the breadth and the depth of spike-specific TCRs were significantly higher than at day 0 and than in MenACWY recipients.

Turning to this clone: Its antigen remains unidentified. Base qualities are not at hand, and no much larger clone is one base apart.

The sample's time point label, in plain terms: baseline before first vaccination. The vaccinee samples were drawn from two UK trials, COV001 and COV002, one of which was a single-blind randomized controlled phase 2/3 trial testing AZD1222 (ChAdOx1 nCoV-19) in healthy adults. For TCRbeta chain sequencing, PBMC samples were collected from trial participants at day 0 and at day 28 after the second dose. The CDR3 regions of human TCRbeta chains were analyzed by immunosequencing. Per the source publication's procedure: TCRs in the repertoires were matched against a reference library of SARS-CoV-2-specific TCRs that had been generated with the MIRA antigen-specificity platform. Breadth was defined as the fraction of unique TCRs that were SARS-CoV-2-associated, and depth was defined as the fraction of total T cells that were SARS-CoV-2-associated. Using the MIRA data, every spike-specific TCR was mapped to the spike region that the TCR reacted to and assigned to either a CD4 or a CD8 class. Log10-transformed breadth and depth values were compared by one-way ANOVA with Sidak's multiple comparisons tests. Sourced from immuneACCESS, this table was stored by TCRdb with only in-frame sequences that have V and J called. A share of the clones is absent; for the studies checked, an unresolved V gene accounts for under half, and the remainder has no known explanation. The DNA gave D and trimming, while V, J and clone size come from that table. In all, the sample holds approximately 90,000 clones, and roughly nine tenths of those were seen once. The ten largest account for 7.5% of the sample.

The CDR3 sequence holds 15 residues, the cysteine and phenylalanine included. Only the CDR3 DNA stays, 45 bases, in frame from base 1. V is shortened by 2 bases, J by 3 bases, and the region joining them spans 14 bases. Looking up the germline V gene yields CDR1 SGHDT and CDR2 YYEEEE. The source was peripheral blood, collected on day 0 of AZD1222 vaccination. The receptor was isolated from an adult in good health. Recombination linked TRBV5-6 to TRBJ1-2; a tentative D call is TRBD1 (6 bases match). CDR3 loop: CASSFTGGADYGYTF. The sequenced DNA is TGTGCCAGCAGCTTTACGGGGGGCGCAGACTATGGCTACACCTTC.